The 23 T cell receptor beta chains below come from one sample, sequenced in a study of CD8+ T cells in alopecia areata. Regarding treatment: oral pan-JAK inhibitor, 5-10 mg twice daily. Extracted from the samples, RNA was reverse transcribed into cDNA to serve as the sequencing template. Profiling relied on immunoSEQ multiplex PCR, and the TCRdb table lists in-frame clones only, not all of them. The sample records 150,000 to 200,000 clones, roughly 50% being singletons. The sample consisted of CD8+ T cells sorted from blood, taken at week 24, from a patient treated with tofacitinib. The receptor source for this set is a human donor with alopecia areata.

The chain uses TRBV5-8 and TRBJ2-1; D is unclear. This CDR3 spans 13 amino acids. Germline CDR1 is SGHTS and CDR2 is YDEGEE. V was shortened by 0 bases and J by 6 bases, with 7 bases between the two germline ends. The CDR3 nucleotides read TGTGCCAGCAGCTTGGAAGACCCCAATGAGCAGTTCTTC. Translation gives CASSLEDPNEQFF.

CDR3 region: CASGSYEQYF. The CDR3 bases are TGCGCCAGCGGGTCCTACGAGCAGTACTTC. The chain joins TRBV10-2 to TRBJ2-7; D uncertain. The V gene lost 8 bases and the J gene lost 1 base, with 3 bases spanning the gap. The germline gives CDR1 WSHSY, CDR2 SAAADI. This CDR3 spans 10 amino acids.

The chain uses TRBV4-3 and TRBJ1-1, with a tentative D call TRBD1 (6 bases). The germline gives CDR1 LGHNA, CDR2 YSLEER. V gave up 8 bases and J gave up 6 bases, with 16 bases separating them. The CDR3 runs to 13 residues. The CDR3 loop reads CASAQGGIAEAFF. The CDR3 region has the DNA TGCGCCAGCGCACAGGGCGGCATCGCTGAAGCTTTCTTT.

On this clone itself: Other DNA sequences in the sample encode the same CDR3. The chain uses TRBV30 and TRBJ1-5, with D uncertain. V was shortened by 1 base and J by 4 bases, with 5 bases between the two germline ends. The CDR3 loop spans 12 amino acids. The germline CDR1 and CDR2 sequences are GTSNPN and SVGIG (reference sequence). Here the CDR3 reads CAWSEGNQPQHF. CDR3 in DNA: TGTGCCTGGAGTGAGGGAAATCAGCCCCAGCATTTT. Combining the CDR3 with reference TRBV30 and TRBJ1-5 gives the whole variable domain SQTIHQWPATLVQPVGSPLSLECTVEGTSNPNLYWYRQAAGRGLQLLFYSVGIGQISSEVPQNLSASRPQDRQFILSSKKLLLSDSGFYLCAWSEGNQPQHFGDGTRLSIL.

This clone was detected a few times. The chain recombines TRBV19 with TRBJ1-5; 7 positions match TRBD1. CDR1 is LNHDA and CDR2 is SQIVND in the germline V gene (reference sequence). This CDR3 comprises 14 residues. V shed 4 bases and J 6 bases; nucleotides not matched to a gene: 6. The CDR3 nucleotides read TGTGCCAGTAGTAACCCGACAGGGACTCAGCCCCAGCATTTT. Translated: CASSNPTGTQPQHF.

The CDR3 here is CASSQLLAGDETQYF. Written as DNA, the CDR3 is TGCGCCAGCAGCCAACTACTAGCGGGGGACGAGACCCAGTACTTC. This chain connects TRBV4-3 to TRBJ2-5; 11 positions match TRBD2. In germline, CDR1 is LGHNA, CDR2 YSLEER. This CDR3 is built from 15 residues. V lost 2 bases and J lost 5; bases outside the gene matches: 4.

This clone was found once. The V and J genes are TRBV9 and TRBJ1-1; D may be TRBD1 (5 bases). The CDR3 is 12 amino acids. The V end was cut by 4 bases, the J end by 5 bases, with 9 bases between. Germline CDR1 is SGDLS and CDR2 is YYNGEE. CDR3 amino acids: CASSPGITEAFF. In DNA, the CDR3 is TGTGCCAGCAGCCCAGGGATTACTGAAGCTTTCTTT.

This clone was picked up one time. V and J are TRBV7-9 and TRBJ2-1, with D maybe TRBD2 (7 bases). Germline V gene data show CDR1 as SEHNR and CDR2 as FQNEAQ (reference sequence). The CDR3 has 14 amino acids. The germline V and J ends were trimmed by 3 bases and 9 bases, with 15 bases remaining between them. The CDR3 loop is CASSLGEGESEQFF. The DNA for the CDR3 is TGTGCCAGCAGCTTGGGGGAGGGGGAGTCTGAGCAGTTCTTC.

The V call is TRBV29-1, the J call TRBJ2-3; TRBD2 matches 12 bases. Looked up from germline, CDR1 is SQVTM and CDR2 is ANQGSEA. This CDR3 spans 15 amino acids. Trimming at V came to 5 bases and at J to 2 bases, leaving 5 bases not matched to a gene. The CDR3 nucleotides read TGCAGCGTTCGACTAGCGGGGGAGTACACAGATACGCAGTATTTT. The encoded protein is CSVRLAGEYTDTQYF.

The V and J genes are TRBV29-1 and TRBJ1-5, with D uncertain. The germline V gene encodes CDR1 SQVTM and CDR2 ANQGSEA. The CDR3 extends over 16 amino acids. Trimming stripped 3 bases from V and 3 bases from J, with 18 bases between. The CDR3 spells CSVEPMRREYNQPQHF. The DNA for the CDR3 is TGCAGCGTTGAGCCAATGAGGAGGGAATACAATCAGCCCCAGCATTTT.

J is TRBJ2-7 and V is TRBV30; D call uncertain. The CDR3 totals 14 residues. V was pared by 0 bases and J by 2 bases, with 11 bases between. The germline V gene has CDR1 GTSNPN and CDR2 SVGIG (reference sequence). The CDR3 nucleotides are TGTGCCTGGAGTGTCTCAATCGGCCCCTACGAGCAGTACTTC. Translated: CAWSVSIGPYEQYF.

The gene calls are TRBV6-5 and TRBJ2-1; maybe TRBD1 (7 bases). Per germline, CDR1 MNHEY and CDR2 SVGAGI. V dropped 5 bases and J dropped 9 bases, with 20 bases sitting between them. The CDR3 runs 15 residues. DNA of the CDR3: TGTGCCAGCAGTCCCGCGGGACAGACAATCTTTGAGCAGTTCTTC. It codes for CASSPAGQTIFEQFF.

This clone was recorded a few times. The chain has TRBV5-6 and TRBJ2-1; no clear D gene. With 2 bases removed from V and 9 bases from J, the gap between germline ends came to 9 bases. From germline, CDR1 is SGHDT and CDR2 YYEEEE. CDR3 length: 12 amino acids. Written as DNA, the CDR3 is TGTGCCAGCAGCTTCCCAGCTCGTGAGCAGTTCTTC. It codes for CASSFPAREQFF.

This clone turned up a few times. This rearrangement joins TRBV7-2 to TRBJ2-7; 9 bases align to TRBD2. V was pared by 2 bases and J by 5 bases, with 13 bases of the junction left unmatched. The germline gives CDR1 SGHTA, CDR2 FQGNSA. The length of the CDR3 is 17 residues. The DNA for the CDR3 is TGTGCCAGCAGCTTATTCAACCAGGCTAGCGGGGTACACGAGCAGTACTTC. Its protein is CASSLFNQASGVHEQYF.

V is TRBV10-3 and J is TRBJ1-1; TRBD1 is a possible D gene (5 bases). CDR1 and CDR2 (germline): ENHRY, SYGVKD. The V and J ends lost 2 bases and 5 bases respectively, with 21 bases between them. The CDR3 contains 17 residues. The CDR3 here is CAISELMLGEAETEAFF. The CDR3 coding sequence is TGTGCCATCAGTGAGCTGATGTTGGGGGAGGCAGAGACTGAAGCTTTCTTT.

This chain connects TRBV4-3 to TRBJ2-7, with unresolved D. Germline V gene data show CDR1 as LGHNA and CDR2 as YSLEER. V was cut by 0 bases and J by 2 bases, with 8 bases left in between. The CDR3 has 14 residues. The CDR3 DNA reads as TGCGCCAGCAGCCAAGATTCAGGACCCTACGAGCAGTACTTC. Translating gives CASSQDSGPYEQYF.

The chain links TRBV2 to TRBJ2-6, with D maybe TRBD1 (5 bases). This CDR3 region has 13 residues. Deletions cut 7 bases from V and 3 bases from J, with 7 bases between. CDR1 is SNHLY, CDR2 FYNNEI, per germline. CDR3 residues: CASTGLGANVLTF. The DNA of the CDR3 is TGTGCCAGCACAGGGCTTGGGGCCAACGTCCTGACTTTC.

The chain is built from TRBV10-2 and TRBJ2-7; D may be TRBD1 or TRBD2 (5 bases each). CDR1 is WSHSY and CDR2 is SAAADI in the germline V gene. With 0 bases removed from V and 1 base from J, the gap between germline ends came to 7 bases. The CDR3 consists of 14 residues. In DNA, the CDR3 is TGCGCCAGCAGTGAGTCATGGGGGTCCTACGAGCAGTACTTC. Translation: CASSESWGSYEQYF.

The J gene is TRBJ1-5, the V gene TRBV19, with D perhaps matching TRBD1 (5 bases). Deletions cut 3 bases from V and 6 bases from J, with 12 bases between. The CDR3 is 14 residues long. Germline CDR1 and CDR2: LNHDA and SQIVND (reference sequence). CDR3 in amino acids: CASSIWGVGQPQHF. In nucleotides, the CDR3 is TGTGCCAGTAGTATCTGGGGGGTCGGTCAGCCCCAGCATTTT.

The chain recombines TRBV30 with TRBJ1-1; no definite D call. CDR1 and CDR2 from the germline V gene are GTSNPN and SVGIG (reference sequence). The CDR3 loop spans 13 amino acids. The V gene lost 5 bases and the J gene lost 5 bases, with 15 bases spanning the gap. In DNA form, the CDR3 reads TGTGCCTGGCAGGAAGGGAGTCTGACTGAAGCTTTCTTT. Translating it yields CAWQEGSLTEAFF. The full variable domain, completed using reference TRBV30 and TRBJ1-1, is SQTIHQWPATLVQPVGSPLSLECTVEGTSNPNLYWYRQAAGRGLQLLFYSVGIGQISSEVPQNLSASRPQDRQFILSSKKLLLSDSGFYLCAWQEGSLTEAFFGQGTRLTVV.

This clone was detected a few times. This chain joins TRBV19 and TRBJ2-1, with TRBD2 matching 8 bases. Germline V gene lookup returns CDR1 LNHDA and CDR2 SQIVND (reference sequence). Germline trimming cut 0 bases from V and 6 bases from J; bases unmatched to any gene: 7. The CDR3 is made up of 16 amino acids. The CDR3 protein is CASSIEPGGRGNEQFF. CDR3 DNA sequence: TGTGCCAGTAGTATAGAACCGGGGGGGCGTGGCAATGAGCAGTTCTTC.

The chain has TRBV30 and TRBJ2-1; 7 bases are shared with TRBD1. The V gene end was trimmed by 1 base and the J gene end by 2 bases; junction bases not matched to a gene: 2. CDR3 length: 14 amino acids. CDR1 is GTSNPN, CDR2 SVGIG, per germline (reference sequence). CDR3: CAWSGGTAYNEQFF. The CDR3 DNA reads TGTGCCTGGAGTGGAGGGACAGCCTACAATGAGCAGTTCTTC.

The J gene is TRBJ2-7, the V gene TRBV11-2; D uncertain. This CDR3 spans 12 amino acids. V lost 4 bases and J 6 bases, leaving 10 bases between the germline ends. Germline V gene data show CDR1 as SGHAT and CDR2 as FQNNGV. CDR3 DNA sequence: TGTGCCAGCAGCTCCGCAGGTCGCGAGCAGTACTTC. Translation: CASSSAGREQYF.